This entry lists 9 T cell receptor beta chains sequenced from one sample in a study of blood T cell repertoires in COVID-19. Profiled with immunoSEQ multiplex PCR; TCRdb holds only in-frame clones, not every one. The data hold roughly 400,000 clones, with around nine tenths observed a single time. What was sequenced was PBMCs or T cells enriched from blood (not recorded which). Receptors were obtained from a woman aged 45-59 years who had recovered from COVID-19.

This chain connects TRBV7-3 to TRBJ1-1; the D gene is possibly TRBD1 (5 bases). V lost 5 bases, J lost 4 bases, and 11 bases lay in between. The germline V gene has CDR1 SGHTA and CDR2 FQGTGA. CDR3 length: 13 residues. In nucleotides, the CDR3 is TGTGCCAGCAGCGTGGGGGGGACCACTGAAGCTTTCTTT. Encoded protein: CASSVGGTTEAFF.

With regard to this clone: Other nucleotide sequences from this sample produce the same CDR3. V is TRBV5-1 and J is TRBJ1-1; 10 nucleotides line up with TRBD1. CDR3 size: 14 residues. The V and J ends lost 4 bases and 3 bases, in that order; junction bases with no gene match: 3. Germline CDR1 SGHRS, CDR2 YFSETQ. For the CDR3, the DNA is TGCGCCAGCAGCCTCGGGACAGGGGACACTGAAGCTTTCTTT. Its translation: CASSLGTGDTEAFF. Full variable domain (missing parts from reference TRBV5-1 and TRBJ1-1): KAGVTQTPRYLIKTRGQQVTLSCSPISGHRSVSWYQQTPGQGLQFLFEYFSETQRNKGNFPGRFSGRQFSNSRSEMNVSTLELGDSALYLCASSLGTGDTEAFFGQGTRLTVV.

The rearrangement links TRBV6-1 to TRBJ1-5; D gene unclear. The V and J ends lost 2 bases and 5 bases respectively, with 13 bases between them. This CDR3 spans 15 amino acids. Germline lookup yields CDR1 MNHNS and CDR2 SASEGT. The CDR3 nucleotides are TGTGCCAGCAGTGAAAACGCGCTACCCTATCAGCCCCAGCATTTT. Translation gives CASSENALPYQPQHF.

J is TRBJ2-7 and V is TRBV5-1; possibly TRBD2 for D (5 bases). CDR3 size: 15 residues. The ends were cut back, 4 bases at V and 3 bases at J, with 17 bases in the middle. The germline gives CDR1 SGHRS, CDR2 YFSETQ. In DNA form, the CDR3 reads TGCGCCAGCAGCCCGGGGAATCATGGGAGCTACGAGCAGTACTTC. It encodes CASSPGNHGSYEQYF.

The CDR3 DNA is TGTGCCAGCAGTTTCGGGGGACTAGCGGGGGGGCTGGAGACCCAGTACTTC. Its protein is CASSFGGLAGGLETQYF. The V call is TRBV27, the J call TRBJ2-5, with 16 bases lining up with TRBD2. J was trimmed by 5 bases and V by 3 bases; bases with no gene match: 6. The CDR3 consists of 17 residues. From germline, CDR1 is MNHEY and CDR2 SMNVEV (reference sequence).

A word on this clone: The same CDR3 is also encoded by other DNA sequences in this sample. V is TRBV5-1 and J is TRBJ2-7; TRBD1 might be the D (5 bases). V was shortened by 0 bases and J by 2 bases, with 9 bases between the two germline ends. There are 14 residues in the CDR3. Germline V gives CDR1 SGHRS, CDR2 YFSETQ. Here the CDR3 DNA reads TGCGCCAGCAGCTTGGTTCAGGGAACCTACGAGCAGTACTTC. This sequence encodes CASSLVQGTYEQYF.

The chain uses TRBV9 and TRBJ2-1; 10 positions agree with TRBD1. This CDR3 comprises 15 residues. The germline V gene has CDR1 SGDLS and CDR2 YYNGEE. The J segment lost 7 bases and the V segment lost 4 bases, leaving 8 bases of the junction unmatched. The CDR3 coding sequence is TGTGCCAGCAGCCAGACAGGGGGCGCGAGGAATGAGCAGTTCTTC. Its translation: CASSQTGGARNEQFF.

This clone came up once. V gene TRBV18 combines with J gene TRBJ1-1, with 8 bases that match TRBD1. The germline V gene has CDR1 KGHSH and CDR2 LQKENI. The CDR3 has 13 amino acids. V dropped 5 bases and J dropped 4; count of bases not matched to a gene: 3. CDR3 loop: CASSTDRGTEAFF. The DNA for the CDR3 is TGTGCCAGCTCAACAGACAGGGGCACTGAAGCTTTCTTT.

The CDR3 here is CASSQGRGPYYEQYF. As DNA, the CDR3 is TGCGCCAGCAGCCAAGGCAGGGGCCCCTACTACGAGCAGTACTTC. The gene calls are TRBV4-3 and TRBJ2-7; maybe TRBD1 (6 bases). The CDR3 runs to 15 residues. Germline lookup yields CDR1 LGHNA and CDR2 YSLEER. V was clipped by 1 base and J by 3 bases, with 13 bases between them.